This T cell receptor (beta chain) appears in the sequencing data of a study of blood T cell repertoires in COVID-19. Study-level information: COVID-19 samples, acute and convalescent, were from the United States, Italy and Spain.

Participants in the exposed group had met a COVID-19 case in the 2 weeks before joining the study. The table came from immunoSEQ multiplex PCR; TCRdb's copy has only in-frame clones and leaves some out. The top ten hold roughly 0.86% of the sample, which has more than 300,000 clones, approximately 90% seen once. V trimming: 3 bases; J trimming: 7 bases; junction bases outside the gene matches: 2. Germline CDR1 is MNHEY and CDR2 is SMNVEV (reference sequence). The CDR3 is 13 amino acids. The sequencing input was PBMCs or T cells enriched from blood (not recorded which). The chain couples TRBV27 to TRBJ1-1, with 10 positions matching TRBD1. The receptor's source is a middle-aged woman who had been exposed to COVID-19. CDR3 loop: CASSLGQGIEAFF. DNA of the CDR3: TGTGCCAGCAGTTTGGGACAGGGGATTGAAGCTTTCTTT.